The text below deals with one TCR beta chain. Only in-frame clones appear in the TCRdb table, and some are missing; sequencing was by immunoSEQ multiplex PCR. This sample yields about 57,000 clones, of which about 93% are seen a single time; roughly 4% belongs to the top ten. The data were taken from a study of control samples from healthy donors and cancer patients. The CDR3 consists of 14 residues. CDR1 SGHTA and CDR2 FQGNSA come from the germline V gene. V lost 7 bases and J lost 0; bases outside the gene matches: 4. The sequencing input was blood. V and J are TRBV7-2 and TRBJ2-3, with 7 bases fitting TRBD2. This sequence originates from a young man in good health. DNA of the CDR3: TGTGCCAGCACCCTACTAGCGAGCACAGATACGCAGTATTTT. It is translated as CASTLLASTDTQYF.